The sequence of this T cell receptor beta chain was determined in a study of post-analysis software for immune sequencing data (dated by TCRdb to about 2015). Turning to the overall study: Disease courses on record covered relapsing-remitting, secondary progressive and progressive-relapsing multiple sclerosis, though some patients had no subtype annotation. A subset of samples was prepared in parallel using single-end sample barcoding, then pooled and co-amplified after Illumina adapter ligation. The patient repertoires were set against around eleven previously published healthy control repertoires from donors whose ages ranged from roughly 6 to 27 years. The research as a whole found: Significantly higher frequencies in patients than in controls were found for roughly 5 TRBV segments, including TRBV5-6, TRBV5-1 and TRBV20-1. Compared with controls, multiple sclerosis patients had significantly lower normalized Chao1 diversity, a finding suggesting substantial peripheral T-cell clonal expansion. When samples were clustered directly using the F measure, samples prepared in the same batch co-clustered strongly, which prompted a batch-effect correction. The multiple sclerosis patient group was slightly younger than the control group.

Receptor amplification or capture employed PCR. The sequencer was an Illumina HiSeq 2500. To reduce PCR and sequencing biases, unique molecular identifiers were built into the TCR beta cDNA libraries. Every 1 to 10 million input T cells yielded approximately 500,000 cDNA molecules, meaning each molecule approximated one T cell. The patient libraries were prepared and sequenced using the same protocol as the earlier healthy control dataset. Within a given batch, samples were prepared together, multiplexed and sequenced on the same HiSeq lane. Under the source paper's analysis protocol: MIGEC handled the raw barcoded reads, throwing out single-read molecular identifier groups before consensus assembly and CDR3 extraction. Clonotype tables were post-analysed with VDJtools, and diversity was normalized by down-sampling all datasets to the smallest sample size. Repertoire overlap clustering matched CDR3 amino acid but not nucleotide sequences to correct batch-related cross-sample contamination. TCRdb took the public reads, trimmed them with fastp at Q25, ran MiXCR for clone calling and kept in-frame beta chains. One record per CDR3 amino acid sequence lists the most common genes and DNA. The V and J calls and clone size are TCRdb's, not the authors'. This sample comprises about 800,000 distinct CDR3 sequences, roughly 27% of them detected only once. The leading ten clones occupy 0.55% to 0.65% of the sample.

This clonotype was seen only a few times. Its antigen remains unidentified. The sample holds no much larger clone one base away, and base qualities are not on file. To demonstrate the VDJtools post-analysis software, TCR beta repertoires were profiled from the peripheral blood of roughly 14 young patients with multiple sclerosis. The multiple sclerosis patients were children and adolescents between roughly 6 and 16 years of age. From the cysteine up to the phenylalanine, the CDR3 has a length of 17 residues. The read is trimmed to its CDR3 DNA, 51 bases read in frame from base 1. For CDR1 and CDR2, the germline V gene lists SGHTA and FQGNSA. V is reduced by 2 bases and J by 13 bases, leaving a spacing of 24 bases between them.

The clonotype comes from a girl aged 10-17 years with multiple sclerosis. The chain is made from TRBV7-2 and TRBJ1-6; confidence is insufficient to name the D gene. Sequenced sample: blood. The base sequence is TGTGCCAGCAGCTTACGGGGTACCGCGGGTCCAATTCAGCCCCTCCACTTT. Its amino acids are CASSLRGTAGPIQPLHF.